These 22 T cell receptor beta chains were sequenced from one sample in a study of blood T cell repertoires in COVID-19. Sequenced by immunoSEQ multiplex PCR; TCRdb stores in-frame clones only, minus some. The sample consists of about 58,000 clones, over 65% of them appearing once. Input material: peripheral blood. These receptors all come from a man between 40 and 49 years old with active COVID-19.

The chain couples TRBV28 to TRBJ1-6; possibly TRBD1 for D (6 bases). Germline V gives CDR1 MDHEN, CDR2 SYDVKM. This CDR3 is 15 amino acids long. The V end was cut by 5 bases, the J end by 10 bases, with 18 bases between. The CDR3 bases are TGTGCCAGCAGTCGAAGGGGGGGGCTCGGGTCACCCCTCCACTTT. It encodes CASSRRGGLGSPLHF.

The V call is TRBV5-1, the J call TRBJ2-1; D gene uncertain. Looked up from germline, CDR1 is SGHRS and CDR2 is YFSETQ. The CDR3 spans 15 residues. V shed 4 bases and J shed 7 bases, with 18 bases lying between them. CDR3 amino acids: CASSREPPARNEQFF. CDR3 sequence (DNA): TGCGCCAGCAGCCGTGAGCCTCCGGCCAGGAATGAGCAGTTCTTC. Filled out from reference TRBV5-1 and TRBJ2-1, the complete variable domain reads KAGVTQTPRYLIKTRGQQVTLSCSPISGHRSVSWYQQTPGQGLQFLFEYFSETQRNKGNFPGRFSGRQFSNSRSEMNVSTLELGDSALYLCASSREPPARNEQFFGPGTRLTVL.

The DNA for the CDR3 is TGTGCCAGCAGCTCTCCGGGACAGGGAGTCTACGAGCAGTACTTC. It is translated as CASSSPGQGVYEQYF. This chain links TRBV7-9 with TRBJ2-7, with 9 nucleotides matching TRBD1. Per the germline V gene, CDR1 is SEHNR and CDR2 is FQNEAQ (reference sequence). CDR3 length: 15 amino acids. The V segment lost 4 bases and the J segment 3 bases; nucleotides outside the gene matches: 7.

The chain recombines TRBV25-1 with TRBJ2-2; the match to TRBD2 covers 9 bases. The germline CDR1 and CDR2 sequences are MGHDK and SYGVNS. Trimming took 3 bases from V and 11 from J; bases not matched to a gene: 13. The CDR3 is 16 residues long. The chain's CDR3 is CASSDLAREGNSELFF. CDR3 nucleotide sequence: TGTGCCAGCAGTGATCTTGCGCGGGAGGGGAATAGTGAGCTGTTTTTT.

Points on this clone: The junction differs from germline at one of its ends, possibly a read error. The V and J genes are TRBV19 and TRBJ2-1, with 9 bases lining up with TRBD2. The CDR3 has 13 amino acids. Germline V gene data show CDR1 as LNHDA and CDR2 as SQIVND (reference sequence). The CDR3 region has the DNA TGTGCCAGTAGTATCTGGCGGGAGGGCCCCCCGATCTTC. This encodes CASSIWREGPPIF.

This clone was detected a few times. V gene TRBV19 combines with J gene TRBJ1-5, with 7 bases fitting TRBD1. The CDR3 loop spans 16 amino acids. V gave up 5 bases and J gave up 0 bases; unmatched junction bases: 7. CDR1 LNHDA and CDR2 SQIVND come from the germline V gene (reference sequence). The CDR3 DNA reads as TGTGCCAGTAGTCCCATGGACAGGAATAGCAATCAGCCCCAGCATTTT. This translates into CASSPMDRNSNQPQHF.

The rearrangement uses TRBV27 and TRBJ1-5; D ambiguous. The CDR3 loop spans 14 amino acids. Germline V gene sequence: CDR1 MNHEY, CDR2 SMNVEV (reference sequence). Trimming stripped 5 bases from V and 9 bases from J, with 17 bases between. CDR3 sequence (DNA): TGTGCCAGCAGTCTCGGAGGGAACCGGAGGCCCCAGCATTTT. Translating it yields CASSLGGNRRPQHF.

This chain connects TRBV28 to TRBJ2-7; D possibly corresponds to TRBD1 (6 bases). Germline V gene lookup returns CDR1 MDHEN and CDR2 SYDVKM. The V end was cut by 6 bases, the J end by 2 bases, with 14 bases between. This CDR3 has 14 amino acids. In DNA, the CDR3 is TGTGCCAGCAGGTATGGGGACAATCCCTACGAGCAGTACTTC. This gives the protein CASRYGDNPYEQYF.

The chain's CDR3 is CASSRGLAGAGEQFF. CDR3 coding DNA: TGTGCCAGCAGTAGGGGACTAGCGGGAGCCGGTGAGCAGTTCTTC. J is TRBJ2-1 and V is TRBV6-5; 14 bases fit TRBD2. The V segment lost 5 bases and the J segment 9 bases; nucleotides outside the gene matches: 6. Germline CDR1 and CDR2: MNHEY and SVGAGI. The CDR3 is 15 amino acids.

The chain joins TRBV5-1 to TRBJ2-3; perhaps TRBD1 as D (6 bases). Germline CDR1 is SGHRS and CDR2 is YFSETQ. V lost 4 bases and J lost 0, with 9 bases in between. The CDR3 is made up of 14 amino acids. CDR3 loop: CASSGGTSTDTQYF. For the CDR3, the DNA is TGCGCCAGCAGCGGTGGGACAAGCACAGATACGCAGTATTTT.

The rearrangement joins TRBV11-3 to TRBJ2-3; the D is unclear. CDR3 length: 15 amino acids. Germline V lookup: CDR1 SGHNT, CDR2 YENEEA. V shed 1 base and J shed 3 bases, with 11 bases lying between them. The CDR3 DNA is TGTGCCAGCAGCTTAGGGCAGCTCGGGACAGATACGCAGTATTTT. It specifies CASSLGQLGTDTQYF.

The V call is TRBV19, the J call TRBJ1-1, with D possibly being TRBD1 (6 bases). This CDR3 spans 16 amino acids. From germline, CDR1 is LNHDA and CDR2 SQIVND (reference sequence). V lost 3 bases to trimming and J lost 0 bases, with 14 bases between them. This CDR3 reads CASSIPRGYLNTEAFF. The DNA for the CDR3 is TGTGCCAGTAGTATCCCCAGGGGATATTTGAACACTGAAGCTTTCTTT.

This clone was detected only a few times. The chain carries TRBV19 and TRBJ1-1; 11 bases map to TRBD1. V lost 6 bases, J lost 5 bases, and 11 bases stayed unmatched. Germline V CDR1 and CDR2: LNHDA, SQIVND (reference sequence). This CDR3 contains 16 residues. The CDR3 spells CASSDSGTGGWTEAFF. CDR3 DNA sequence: TGTGCCAGTAGCGACTCCGGGACAGGGGGTTGGACTGAAGCTTTCTTT.

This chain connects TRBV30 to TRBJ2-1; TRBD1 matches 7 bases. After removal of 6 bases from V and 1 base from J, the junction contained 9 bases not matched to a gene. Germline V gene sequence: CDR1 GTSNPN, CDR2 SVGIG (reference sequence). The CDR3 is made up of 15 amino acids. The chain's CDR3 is CACSTGQASYNEQFF. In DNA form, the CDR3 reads TGTGCCTGTTCTACCGGACAGGCTTCCTACAATGAGCAGTTCTTC. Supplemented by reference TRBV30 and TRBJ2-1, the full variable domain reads SQTIHQWPATLVQPVGSPLSLECTVEGTSNPNLYWYRQAAGRGLQLLFYSVGIGQISSEVPQNLSASRPQDRQFILSSKKLLLSDSGFYLCACSTGQASYNEQFFGPGTRLTVL.

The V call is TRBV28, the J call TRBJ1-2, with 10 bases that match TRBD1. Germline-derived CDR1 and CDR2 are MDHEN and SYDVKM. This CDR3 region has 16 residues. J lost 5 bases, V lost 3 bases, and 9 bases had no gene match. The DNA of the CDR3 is TGTGCCAGCAGTTTTTCGTTGACAGGGGGCTATTATGGCTACACCTTC. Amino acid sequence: CASSFSLTGGYYGYTF.

CDR3 bases: TGTGCCAGCAGCTTAGCCCTCAGGGGGCGCGGGGAGACCCAGTACTTC. Translating gives CASSLALRGRGETQYF. This chain uses TRBV11-2 with TRBJ2-5; 8 positions agree with TRBD1. Per germline, CDR1 SGHAT and CDR2 FQNNGV. The CDR3 runs to 16 residues. Trimming removed 1 base from V and 5 bases from J; junction bases left unmatched: 9.

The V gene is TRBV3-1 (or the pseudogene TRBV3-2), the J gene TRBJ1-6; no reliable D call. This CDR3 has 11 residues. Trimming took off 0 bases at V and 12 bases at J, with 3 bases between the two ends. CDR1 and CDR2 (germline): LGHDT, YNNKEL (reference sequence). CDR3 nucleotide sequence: TGTGCCAGCAGCCAAGATCGACCCCTCCACTTT. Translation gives CASSQDRPLHF.

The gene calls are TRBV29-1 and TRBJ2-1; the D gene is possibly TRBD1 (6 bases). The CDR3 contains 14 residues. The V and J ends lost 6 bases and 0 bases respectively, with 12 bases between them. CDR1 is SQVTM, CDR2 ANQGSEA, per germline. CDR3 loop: CSVEGQRSYNEQFF. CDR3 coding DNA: TGCAGCGTCGAGGGACAACGCTCCTACAATGAGCAGTTCTTC.

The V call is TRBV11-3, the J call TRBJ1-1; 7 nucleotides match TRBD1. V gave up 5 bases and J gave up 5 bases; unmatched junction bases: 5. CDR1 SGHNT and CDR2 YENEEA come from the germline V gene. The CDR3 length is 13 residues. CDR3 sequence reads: CASSMTGRTEAFF. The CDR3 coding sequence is TGTGCCAGCAGCATGACAGGGAGGACTGAAGCTTTCTTT.

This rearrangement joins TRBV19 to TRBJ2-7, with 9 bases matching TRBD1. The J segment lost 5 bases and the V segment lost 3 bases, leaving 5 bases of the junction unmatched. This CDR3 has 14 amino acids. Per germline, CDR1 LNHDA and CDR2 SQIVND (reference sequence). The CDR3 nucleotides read TGTGCCAGTAGTATGGGCGACAGGGGGAACGAGCAGTACTTC. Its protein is CASSMGDRGNEQYF.

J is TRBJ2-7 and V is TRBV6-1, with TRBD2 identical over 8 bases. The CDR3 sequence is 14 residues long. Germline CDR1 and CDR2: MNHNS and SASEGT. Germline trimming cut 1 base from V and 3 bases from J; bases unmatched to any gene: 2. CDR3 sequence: CASSEETSVYEQYF. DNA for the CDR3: TGTGCCAGCAGTGAAGAGACTAGCGTCTACGAGCAGTACTTC.

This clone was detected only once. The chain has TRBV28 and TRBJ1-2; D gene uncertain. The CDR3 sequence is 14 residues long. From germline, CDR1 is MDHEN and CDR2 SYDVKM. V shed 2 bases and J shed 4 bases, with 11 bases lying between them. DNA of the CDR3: TGTGCCAGCAGTTTAGGAGAGCGGTTCTATGGCTACACCTTC. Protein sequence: CASSLGERFYGYTF.